Below are 22 T cell receptor beta chains sequenced from a single sample in a study of control samples from healthy donors and cancer patients. This table comes from immunoSEQ multiplex PCR, and its TCRdb copy is limited to in-frame clones, with some not included. The table lists about 51,000 clones, about nine tenths of them singletons. Sequencing was performed on PBMCs. The origin of the receptors is a middle-aged man with head and neck cancer.

The V and J genes are TRBV27 and TRBJ1-5; 7 bases are shared with TRBD1. The CDR3 totals 15 residues. CDR1 and CDR2 from the germline V gene are MNHEY and SMNVEV (reference sequence). Trimming cost V 5 bases and J 4 bases; bases outside gene matches: 8. The CDR3 DNA reads as TGTGCCAGCAGTCCTATCGACAGGGTGAATCAGCCCCAGCATTTT. Its translation is CASSPIDRVNQPQHF.

In nucleotides, the CDR3 is TGTGCCAGCAGTTCCGGGTTCAACGAGCAGTACTTC. Protein sequence: CASSSGFNEQYF. The V call is TRBV12-3 or TRBV12-4, the J call TRBJ2-7; no clear D gene. This CDR3 has 12 amino acids. Deletions cut 4 bases from V and 5 bases from J, with 9 bases between.

The chain has TRBV28 and TRBJ2-7; TRBD2 matches 9 bases. The CDR3 has 14 amino acids. Germline assignment: CDR1 MDHEN and CDR2 SYDVKM. Trimming cost V 9 bases and J 3 bases; bases outside gene matches: 9. This CDR3 is CASSIAGANYEQYF. CDR3 nucleotide sequence: TGTGCCAGTTCAATAGCGGGAGCAAACTACGAGCAGTACTTC.

This clone was detected once. This rearrangement joins TRBV7-9 to TRBJ1-3, with no clear D. The CDR3 consists of 15 residues. V lost 1 base, J lost 2 bases, and 9 bases lay in between. The germline CDR1 and CDR2 sequences are SEHNR and FQNEAQ (reference sequence). The CDR3 region is CASSLVIGTGNTIYF. The CDR3 nucleotides are TGTGCCAGCAGCTTAGTGATAGGGACTGGAAACACCATATATTTT.

The chain has TRBV7-2 and TRBJ1-1; D may be TRBD1 (5 bases). The CDR3 consists of 14 residues. The V end lost 2 bases, the J end lost 8 bases, and 15 bases lay between the germline ends. Germline CDR1 SGHTA, CDR2 FQGNSA. The CDR3 protein is CASSLSQGATEAFF. The CDR3 DNA reads as TGTGCCAGCAGCTTAAGCCAGGGAGCAACCGAAGCTTTCTTT.

The gene calls are TRBV9 and TRBJ1-1, with D possibly matching TRBD1 (6 bases). The CDR3 is 14 residues long. Trimming took off 5 bases at V and 5 bases at J, with 16 bases between the two ends. Germline values: CDR1 SGDLS, CDR2 YYNGEE. The CDR3 loop is CASRPGGGGTEAFF. CDR3 DNA: TGTGCCAGCAGGCCTGGGGGCGGAGGAACTGAAGCTTTCTTT. Full variable domain (rest looked up from reference TRBV9 and TRBJ1-1): DSGVTQTPKHLITATGQRVTLRCSPRSGDLSVYWYQQSLDQGLQFLIQYYNGEERAKGNILERFSAQQFPDLHSELNLSSLELGDSALYFCASRPGGGGTEAFFGQGTRLTVV.

V gene TRBV19 combines with J gene TRBJ1-5; D ambiguous. There are 16 residues in the CDR3. The V end was cut by 6 bases, the J end by 0 bases, with 15 bases between. Germline CDR1 and CDR2: LNHDA and SQIVND (reference sequence). CDR3 nucleotides: TGTGCCAGTAGGGTAGTGTACAGATATAGCAATCAGCCCCAGCATTTT. Protein product: CASRVVYRYSNQPQHF.

Here the CDR3 DNA reads TGTGCCAGCAGTTATGGGCGGGAGCACGAGCAGTACTTC. Encoded protein: CASSYGREHEQYF. The V call is TRBV6-2 or TRBV6-3, the J call TRBJ2-7; 7 bases line up with TRBD2. The CDR3 is made up of 13 amino acids. Germline CDR1 reads MNHEY; CDR2 reads SVGEGT. V lost 3 bases to trimming and J lost 5 bases; unmatched junction nucleotides: 4.

This chain uses TRBV28 with TRBJ1-1; D uncertain. The CDR3 totals 13 residues. V lost 6 bases and J 1 base, leaving 9 bases between the germline ends. In germline, CDR1 is MDHEN, CDR2 SYDVKM. The chain's CDR3 is CASRITRNTEAFF. The DNA for the CDR3 is TGTGCCAGCAGAATCACAAGGAACACTGAAGCTTTCTTT.

This chain links TRBV5-8 with TRBJ2-4; D call uncertain. The CDR3 is made up of 12 amino acids. The germline CDR1 and CDR2 sequences are SGHTS and YDEGEE. Between the trimmed V and J ends, which lost 0 bases and 11 bases, there was a span of 9 bases. CDR3 DNA: TGTGCCAGCAGCTTGGGACTGAATCTTCAGTACTTC. This translates into CASSLGLNLQYF.

This clone came up a few times. The gene calls are TRBV7-9 and TRBJ2-1, with D perhaps matching TRBD2 (6 bases). The CDR3 is 15 amino acids. The germline gives CDR1 SEHNR, CDR2 FQNEAQ (reference sequence). With 5 bases removed from V and 5 bases from J, the gap between germline ends came to 16 bases. In nucleotides, the CDR3 is TGTGCCAGCAGCCCCCGGGAGTTCCCTAACAATGAGCAGTTCTTC. Translation gives CASSPREFPNNEQFF.

The rearrangement joins TRBV7-9 to TRBJ2-7, with D hard to call. This CDR3 is 13 amino acids long. CDR1 SEHNR and CDR2 FQNEAQ come from the germline V gene (reference sequence). Trimming removed 5 bases from V and 5 bases from J, with 13 bases in between. The CDR3 region is CASSLQGSDEQYF. For the CDR3, the DNA is TGTGCCAGCAGCCTACAAGGGTCGGACGAGCAGTACTTC.

The chain uses TRBV25-1 and TRBJ2-1; 15 nucleotides match TRBD2. CDR1 and CDR2 from the germline V gene are MGHDK and SYGVNS. J was trimmed by 5 bases and V by 7 bases; bases with no gene match: 6. This CDR3 comprises 16 residues. For the CDR3, the DNA is TGTGCCAGCACTGTACGGACTAGCGGGGGGGACAATGAGCAGTTCTTC. Protein: CASTVRTSGGDNEQFF.

For the CDR3, the DNA is TGTGCCATCAGTGAAGGGGCAGTTTCCTACGAGCAGTACTTC. Its translation is CAISEGAVSYEQYF. This rearrangement joins TRBV10-3 to TRBJ2-7, with D possibly being TRBD1 (5 bases). Trimming took off 3 bases at V and 1 base at J, with 10 bases between the two ends. The CDR3 covers 14 residues. Per the germline V gene, CDR1 is ENHRY and CDR2 is SYGVKD.

The chain has TRBV19 and TRBJ2-1; either TRBD1 or TRBD2 may supply D (5 bases each). The CDR3 loop spans 15 amino acids. Per the germline V gene, CDR1 is LNHDA and CDR2 is SQIVND (reference sequence). The V end lost 7 bases, the J end lost 5 bases, and 18 bases lay between the germline ends. The CDR3 sequence is CASNLGTGEDNEQFF. CDR3 nucleotides: TGTGCCAGTAACCTCGGGACGGGCGAGGACAATGAGCAGTTCTTC.

V is TRBV9 and J is TRBJ2-5; 8 bases map to TRBD1. CDR3 size: 14 residues. CDR1 is SGDLS, CDR2 YYNGEE, per germline. J lost 5 bases, V lost 6 bases, and 9 bases had no gene match. The DNA of the CDR3 is TGTGCCAGCACACGGCAGGGGGCGAGTGAGACCCAGTACTTC. This gives the protein CASTRQGASETQYF.

This clone was recorded a few times. The J gene is TRBJ2-7, the V gene TRBV11-2; 8 nucleotides line up with TRBD1. Germline loops: CDR1 SGHAT, CDR2 FQNNGV. The V gene end was trimmed by 8 bases and the J gene end by 4 bases; junction bases not matched to a gene: 13. CDR3 length equals 15 residues. CDR3 in amino acids: CASSGGRGMRYEQYF. CDR3 coding DNA: TGTGCCAGCTCAGGGGGCCGGGGGATGAGGTACGAGCAGTACTTC.

A single count supports this clone. The identical CDR3 is also encoded by other nucleotide sequences in the sample. V usage is TRBV5-1 and J usage is TRBJ2-1; 7 nucleotides align to TRBD2. From germline, CDR1 is SGHRS and CDR2 YFSETQ. The CDR3 has 15 amino acids. Unmatched junction bases numbered 4, after V lost 4 bases and J lost 0 bases. CDR3 nucleotides: TGCGCCAGCAGCCCCGGGGGGAGCTCCTACAATGAGCAGTTCTTC. Translated: CASSPGGSSYNEQFF.

In DNA form, the CDR3 reads TGTGCCAGCAGCTTTGCCCGCTCTTGGGACGGTGAAGCTTTCTTT. The encoded protein is CASSFARSWDGEAFF. The rearrangement joins TRBV5-4 to TRBJ1-1; possibly TRBD1 for D (5 bases). The CDR3 covers 15 residues. With 2 bases removed from V and 7 bases from J, the gap between germline ends came to 18 bases. Germline CDR1 is SGHNT and CDR2 is YYREEE (reference sequence).

The chain recombines TRBV4-3 with TRBJ1-1; D call uncertain. Germline V lookup: CDR1 LGHNA, CDR2 YSLEER. V lost 9 bases to trimming and J lost 0 bases, with 11 bases between them. There are 13 residues in the CDR3. The CDR3 DNA is TGCGCCAGTCGAGTTCGCATGAACACTGAAGCTTTCTTT. Translation gives CASRVRMNTEAFF.

V is TRBV28 and J is TRBJ2-3, with no clear D. The germline CDR1 and CDR2 sequences are MDHEN and SYDVKM. CDR3 length: 13 residues. V was clipped by 5 bases and J by 2 bases, with 8 bases between them. The CDR3 coding sequence is TGTGCCAGCAGTATCTTTCCCACAGATACGCAGTATTTT. This translates into CASSIFPTDTQYF.

This chain uses TRBV10-3 with TRBJ2-3; TRBD2 might be the D (5 bases). This CDR3 spans 12 amino acids. V lost 3 bases to trimming and J lost 6 bases, with 7 bases between them. The germline V gene encodes CDR1 ENHRY and CDR2 SYGVKD. This chain's CDR3 is CAISEVADTQYF. The DNA for the CDR3 is TGTGCCATCAGTGAAGTAGCGGATACGCAGTATTTT.